Given below is one T cell receptor (beta chain) in context. Its antigen remains unidentified. This specimen comes from a study of a mutant IDH1 vaccine in newly diagnosed glioma. Study-level background: With temozolomide cycles, or 4-6 weeks after radiotherapy alone, vaccination was started. Sex distribution of treated patients was approximately 60% male and roughly 40% female; mean age was 40.4 years. Most patients had received both radiotherapy and temozolomide, the prior options being radiotherapy, temozolomide, or both.

Germline V gives CDR1 SGDLS, CDR2 YYNGEE. CDR3 length equals 15 residues. Trimming took off 0 bases at V and 1 base at J, with 10 bases between the two ends. Study-wide results and limits: A vaccine-induced immune response developed in around 92% of the patients.

The time point denotes: week 23, last vaccination. Each dose delivered 300 ug of mutant IDH1 20-mer peptide subcutaneously with imiquimod. Sequencing used immunoSEQ multiplex PCR; TCRdb keeps in-frame clones, though not all of them. The sample lists approximately 41,000 clones, 91% occurring once. This TCR was recovered from a man over 45 with glioma. Sequenced material: PBMCs, taken from a glioma patient whose treatment included an IDH1 peptide vaccine. J is TRBJ1-2 and V is TRBV9, with a tentative D call TRBD1 (5 bases). The CDR3 DNA follows: TGTGCCAGCAGCGTAGGCCGGGGGGTTAACTATGGCTACACCTTC. This sequence encodes CASSVGRGVNYGYTF.